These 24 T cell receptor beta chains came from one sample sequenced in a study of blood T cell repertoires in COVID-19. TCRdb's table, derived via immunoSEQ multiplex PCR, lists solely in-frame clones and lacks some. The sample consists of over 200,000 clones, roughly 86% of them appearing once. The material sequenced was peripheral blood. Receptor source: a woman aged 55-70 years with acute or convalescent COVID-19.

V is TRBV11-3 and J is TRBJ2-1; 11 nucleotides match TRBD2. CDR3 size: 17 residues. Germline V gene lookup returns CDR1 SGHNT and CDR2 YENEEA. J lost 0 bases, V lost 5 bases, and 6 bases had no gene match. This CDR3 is CASSQTSGASSYNEQFF. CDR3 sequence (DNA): TGTGCCAGCAGCCAGACTAGCGGGGCAAGCTCCTACAATGAGCAGTTCTTC. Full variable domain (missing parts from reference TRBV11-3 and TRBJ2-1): EAGVVQSPRYKIIEKKQPVAFWCNPISGHNTLYWYLQNLGQGPELLIRYENEEAVDDSQLPKDRFSAERLKGVDSTLKIQPAELGDSAVYLCASSQTSGASSYNEQFFGPGTRLTVL.

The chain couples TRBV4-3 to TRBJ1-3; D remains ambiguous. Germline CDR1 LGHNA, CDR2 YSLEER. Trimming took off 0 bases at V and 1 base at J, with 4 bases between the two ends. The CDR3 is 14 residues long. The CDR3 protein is CASSQDRSGNTIYF. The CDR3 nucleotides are TGCGCCAGCAGCCAAGACAGATCTGGAAACACCATATATTTT.

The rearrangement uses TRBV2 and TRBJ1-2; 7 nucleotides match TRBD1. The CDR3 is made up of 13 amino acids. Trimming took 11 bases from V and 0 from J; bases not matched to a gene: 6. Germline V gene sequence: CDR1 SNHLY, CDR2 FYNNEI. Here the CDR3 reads CAGGQLTNYGYTF. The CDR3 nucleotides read TGTGCCGGGGGACAGTTAACTAACTATGGCTACACCTTC.

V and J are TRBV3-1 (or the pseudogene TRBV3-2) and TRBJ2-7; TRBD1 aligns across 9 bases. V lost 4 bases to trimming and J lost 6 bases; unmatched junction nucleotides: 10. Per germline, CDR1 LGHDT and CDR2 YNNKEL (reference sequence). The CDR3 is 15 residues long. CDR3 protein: CASSRRTGAPSEQYF. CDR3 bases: TGTGCCAGCAGCCGCCGGACAGGGGCGCCGAGCGAGCAGTACTTC.

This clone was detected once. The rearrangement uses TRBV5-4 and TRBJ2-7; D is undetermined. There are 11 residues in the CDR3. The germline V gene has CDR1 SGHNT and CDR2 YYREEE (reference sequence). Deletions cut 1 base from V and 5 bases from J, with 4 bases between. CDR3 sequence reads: CASSLTDEQYF. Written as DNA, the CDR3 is TGTGCCAGCAGCTTGACGGACGAGCAGTACTTC.

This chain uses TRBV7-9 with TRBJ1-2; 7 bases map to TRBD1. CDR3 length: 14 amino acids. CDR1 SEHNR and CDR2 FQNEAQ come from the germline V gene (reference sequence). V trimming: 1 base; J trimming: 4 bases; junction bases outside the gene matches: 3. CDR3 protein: CASSLGTGAYGYTF. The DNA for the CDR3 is TGTGCCAGCAGCTTAGGAACAGGGGCCTATGGCTACACCTTC.

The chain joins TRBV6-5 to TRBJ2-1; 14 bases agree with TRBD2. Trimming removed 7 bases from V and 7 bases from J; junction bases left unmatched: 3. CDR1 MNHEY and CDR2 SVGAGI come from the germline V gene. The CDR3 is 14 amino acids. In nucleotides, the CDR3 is TGTGCCAGCACCGGGACTAGCGGGAGTAATGAGCAGTTCTTC. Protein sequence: CASTGTSGSNEQFF.

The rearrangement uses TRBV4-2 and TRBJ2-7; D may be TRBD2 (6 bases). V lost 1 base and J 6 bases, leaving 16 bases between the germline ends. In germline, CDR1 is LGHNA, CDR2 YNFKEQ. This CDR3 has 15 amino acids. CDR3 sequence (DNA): TGTGCCAGCAGCCAAGCAGGCGGCTGGGGGGTCGAGCAGTACTTC. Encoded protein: CASSQAGGWGVEQYF.

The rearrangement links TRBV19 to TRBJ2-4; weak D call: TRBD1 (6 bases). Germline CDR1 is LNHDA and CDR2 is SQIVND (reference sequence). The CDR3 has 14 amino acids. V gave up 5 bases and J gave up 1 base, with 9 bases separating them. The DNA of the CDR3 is TGTGCCAGTAGTGCTCAGGGGGCCAAAAACATTCAGTACTTC. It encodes CASSAQGAKNIQYF.

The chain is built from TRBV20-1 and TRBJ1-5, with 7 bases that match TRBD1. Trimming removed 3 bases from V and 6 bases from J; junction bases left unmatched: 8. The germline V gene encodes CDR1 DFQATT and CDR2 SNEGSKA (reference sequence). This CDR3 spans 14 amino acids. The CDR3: CSASLGTVGQPQHF. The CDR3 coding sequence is TGCAGTGCTAGTTTAGGGACAGTAGGTCAGCCCCAGCATTTT.

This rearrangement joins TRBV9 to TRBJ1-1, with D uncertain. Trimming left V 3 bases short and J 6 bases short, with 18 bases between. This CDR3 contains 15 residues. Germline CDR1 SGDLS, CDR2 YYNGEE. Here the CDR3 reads CASSALPTTAAEAFF. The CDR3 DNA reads TGTGCCAGCAGCGCCCTCCCAACAACGGCGGCTGAAGCTTTCTTT.

The chain's CDR3 is CASSWTSTSYEQYF. The CDR3 DNA reads TGTGCCAGCAGCTGGACTAGCACCTCCTACGAGCAGTACTTC. The rearrangement joins TRBV9 to TRBJ2-7, with 8 nucleotides matching TRBD2. This CDR3 has 14 amino acids. Trimming at V came to 4 bases and at J to 0 bases, leaving 3 bases not matched to a gene. Germline lookup yields CDR1 SGDLS and CDR2 YYNGEE. The complete variable domain, with remaining parts taken from reference TRBV9 and TRBJ2-7, reads DSGVTQTPKHLITATGQRVTLRCSPRSGDLSVYWYQQSLDQGLQFLIQYYNGEERAKGNILERFSAQQFPDLHSELNLSSLELGDSALYFCASSWTSTSYEQYFGPGTRLTVT.

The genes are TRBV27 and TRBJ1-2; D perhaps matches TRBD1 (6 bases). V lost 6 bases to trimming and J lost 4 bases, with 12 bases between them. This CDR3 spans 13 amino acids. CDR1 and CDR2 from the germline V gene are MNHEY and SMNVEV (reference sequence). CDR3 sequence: CASSGGRGYGYTF. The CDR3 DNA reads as TGTGCCAGCAGCGGGGGGCGCGGCTATGGCTACACCTTC.

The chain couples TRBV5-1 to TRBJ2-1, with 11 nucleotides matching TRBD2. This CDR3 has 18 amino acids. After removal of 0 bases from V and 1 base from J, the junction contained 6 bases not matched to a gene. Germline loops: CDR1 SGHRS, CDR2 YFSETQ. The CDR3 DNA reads TGCGCCAGCAGCTTGGCGCCCGCTAGCGGGGGGTCCTACAATGAGCAGTTCTTC. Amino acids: CASSLAPASGGSYNEQFF.

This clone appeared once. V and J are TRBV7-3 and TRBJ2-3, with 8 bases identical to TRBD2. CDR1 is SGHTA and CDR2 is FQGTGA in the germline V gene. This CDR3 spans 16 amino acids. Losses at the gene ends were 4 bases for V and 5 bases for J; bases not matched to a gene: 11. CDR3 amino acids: CASSSPGSGVVDTQYF. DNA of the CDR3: TGTGCCAGCAGCTCACCTGGTAGCGGGGTGGTAGATACGCAGTATTTT.

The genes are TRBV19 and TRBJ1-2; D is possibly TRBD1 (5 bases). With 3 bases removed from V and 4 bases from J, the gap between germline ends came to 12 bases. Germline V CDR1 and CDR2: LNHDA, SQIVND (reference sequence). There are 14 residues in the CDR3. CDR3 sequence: CASSMGRALYGYTF. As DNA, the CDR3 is TGTGCCAGTAGTATGGGCAGGGCGCTCTATGGCTACACCTTC.

This chain's CDR3 is CAISARGRETQYF. DNA of the CDR3: TGTGCCATCAGTGCTCGGGGAAGAGAGACCCAGTACTTC. The V and J genes are TRBV10-3 and TRBJ2-5, with D possibly being TRBD2 (5 bases). Germline assignment: CDR1 ENHRY and CDR2 SYGVKD. V was trimmed by 4 bases and J by 4 bases, leaving 10 bases between them. The CDR3 spans 13 residues.

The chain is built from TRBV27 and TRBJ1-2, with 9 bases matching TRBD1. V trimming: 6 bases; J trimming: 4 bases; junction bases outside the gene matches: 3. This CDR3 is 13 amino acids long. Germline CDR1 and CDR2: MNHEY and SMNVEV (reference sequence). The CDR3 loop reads CASSPTGGYGYTF. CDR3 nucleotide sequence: TGTGCCAGCAGCCCGACAGGGGGCTATGGCTACACCTTC.

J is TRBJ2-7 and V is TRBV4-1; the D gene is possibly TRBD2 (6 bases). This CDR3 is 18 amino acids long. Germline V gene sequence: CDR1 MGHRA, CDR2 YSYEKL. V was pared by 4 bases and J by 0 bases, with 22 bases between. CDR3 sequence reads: CASSPQSSGGPSSYEQYF. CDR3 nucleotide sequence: TGCGCCAGCAGCCCACAATCTTCCGGAGGGCCGAGCTCCTACGAGCAGTACTTC.

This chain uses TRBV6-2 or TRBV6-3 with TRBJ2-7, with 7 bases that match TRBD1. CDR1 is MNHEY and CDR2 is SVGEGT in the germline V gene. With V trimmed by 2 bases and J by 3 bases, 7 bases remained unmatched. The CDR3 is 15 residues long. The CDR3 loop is CASSYDREGLYEQYF. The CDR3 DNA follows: TGTGCCAGCAGTTACGACAGGGAAGGTCTCTACGAGCAGTACTTC.

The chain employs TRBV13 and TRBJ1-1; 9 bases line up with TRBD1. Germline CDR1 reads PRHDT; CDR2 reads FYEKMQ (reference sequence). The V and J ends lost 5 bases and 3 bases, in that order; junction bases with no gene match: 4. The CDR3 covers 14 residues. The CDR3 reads CASSGGQGDTEAFF. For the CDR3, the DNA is TGTGCCAGCAGCGGGGGACAGGGCGACACTGAAGCTTTCTTT.

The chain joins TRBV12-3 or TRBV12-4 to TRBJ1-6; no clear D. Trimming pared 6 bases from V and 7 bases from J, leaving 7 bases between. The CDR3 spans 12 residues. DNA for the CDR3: TGTGCCAGCAGGCTGAGGAATTCACCCCTCCACTTT. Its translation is CASRLRNSPLHF.

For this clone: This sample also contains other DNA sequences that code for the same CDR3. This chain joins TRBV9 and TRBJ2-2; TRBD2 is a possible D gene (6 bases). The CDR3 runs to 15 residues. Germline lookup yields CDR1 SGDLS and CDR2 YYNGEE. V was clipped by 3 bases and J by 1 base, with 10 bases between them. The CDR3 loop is CASSAGTLNTGELFF. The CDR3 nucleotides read TGTGCCAGCAGCGCAGGGACTTTGAACACCGGGGAGCTGTTTTTT.

The CDR3 sequence: CASSRDYSGNTIYF. The CDR3 DNA reads TGTGCCAGCAGCCGGGACTACTCTGGAAACACCATATATTTT. V is TRBV7-8 and J is TRBJ1-3, with D tentatively TRBD1 (5 bases). Germline V gene lookup returns CDR1 SGHVS and CDR2 FQNEAQ. Trimming removed 5 bases from V and 0 bases from J, with 8 bases in between. The CDR3 runs 14 residues.